These 30 T cell receptor beta chains came from one sample sequenced in a study of cytomegalovirus exposure and HLA in healthy donors. The PCR contained 60 Vbeta and 13 Jbeta primers. TCRdb keeps only in-frame clones here, not all; method: immunoSEQ multiplex PCR. The profile shows approximately 150,000 clones, around 80% of them singletons. The specimen was PBMCs. These receptors were taken from a man aged 25-45 years in good health and CMV-seronegative.

This sequence joins TRBV4-3 and TRBJ1-3; D is unclear. The CDR3 length is 16 residues. CDR1 is LGHNA, CDR2 YSLEER, per germline. Trimming left V 0 bases short and J 0 bases short, with 9 bases between. The CDR3 bases are TGCGCCAGCAGCCAAGACGAGTTGCTCTCTGGAAACACCATATATTTT. As protein: CASSQDELLSGNTIYF.

The chain has TRBV5-4 and TRBJ1-6; D may be TRBD1 (5 bases). V was cut by 2 bases and J by 6 bases, with 6 bases left in between. Germline CDR1 reads SGHNT; CDR2 reads YYREEE (reference sequence). The CDR3 loop spans 13 amino acids. CDR3: CASSLQVNSPLHF. Here the CDR3 DNA reads TGTGCCAGCAGCTTACAGGTTAATTCACCCCTCCACTTT.

This clone was counted only a few times. The chain has TRBV29-1 and TRBJ2-7, with D possibly matching TRBD1 (6 bases). This CDR3 has 14 amino acids. Looked up from germline, CDR1 is SQVTM and CDR2 is ANQGSEA. V was shortened by 1 base and J by 5 bases, with 15 bases between the two germline ends. For the CDR3, the DNA is TGCAGCGTTGAAGGGGGGCAGGTGTTCAACGAGCAGTACTTC. It codes for CSVEGGQVFNEQYF.

The chain carries TRBV6-5 and TRBJ1-6, with D perhaps matching TRBD1 (5 bases). There are 15 residues in the CDR3. The germline V gene has CDR1 MNHEY and CDR2 SVGAGI. V gave up 6 bases and J gave up 7 bases, with 16 bases separating them. CDR3 loop: CASSTPGTGNSPLHF. CDR3 in DNA: TGTGCCAGCAGCACGCCCGGGACTGGAAATTCACCCCTCCACTTT.

V and J are TRBV19 and TRBJ1-1, with 11 bases fitting TRBD1. Per the germline V gene, CDR1 is LNHDA and CDR2 is SQIVND (reference sequence). The J segment lost 0 bases and the V segment lost 2 bases, leaving 2 bases of the junction unmatched. CDR3 size: 16 residues. The CDR3 spells CASSIRTGGVNTEAFF. In nucleotides, the CDR3 is TGTGCCAGTAGTATAAGGACAGGGGGCGTGAACACTGAAGCTTTCTTT.

The chain couples TRBV28 to TRBJ2-7; 7 nucleotides line up with TRBD1. Germline-derived CDR1 and CDR2 are MDHEN and SYDVKM. This CDR3 has 16 residues. Trimming took 6 bases from V and 7 from J; bases not matched to a gene: 18. CDR3 coding DNA: TGTGCCAGCAGCTGGAGGAGCGAGGGGGCGCATAATGAGCAGTACTTC. Protein sequence: CASSWRSEGAHNEQYF. Full variable domain (rest looked up from reference TRBV28 and TRBJ2-7): DVKVTQSSRYLVKRTGEKVFLECVQDMDHENMFWYRQDPGLGLRLIYFSYDVKMKEKGDIPEGYSVSREKKERFSLILESASTNQTSMYLCASSWRSEGAHNEQYFGPGTRLTVT.

The chain couples TRBV7-3 to TRBJ1-1; TRBD1 might be the D (5 bases). CDR1 is SGHTA and CDR2 is FQGTGA in the germline V gene. CDR3 length: 14 amino acids. Trimming stripped 2 bases from V and 4 bases from J, with 11 bases between. CDR3 protein: CASSLLAGSTEAFF. The DNA of the CDR3 is TGTGCCAGCAGCTTATTGGCAGGGTCCACTGAAGCTTTCTTT.

The chain uses TRBV5-8 and TRBJ2-2; TRBD2 agrees at 12 bases. V gave up 1 base and J gave up 5 bases; unmatched junction bases: 9. Looked up from germline, CDR1 is SGHTS and CDR2 is YDEGEE. This CDR3 has 18 residues. For the CDR3, the DNA is TGTGCCAGCAGCTTGCTAGGGACTAGCGGGTACCAGACCGGGGAGCTGTTTTTT. Its translation is CASSLLGTSGYQTGELFF.

J is TRBJ2-3 and V is TRBV28; possible D gene TRBD1, 5 bases. Trimming took 5 bases from V and 7 from J, leaving 13 bases between them. The CDR3 extends over 13 amino acids. Germline V CDR1 and CDR2: MDHEN, SYDVKM. The CDR3 sequence is CASSRPPGYTQYF. The CDR3 region has the DNA TGTGCCAGCAGTCGCCCACCAGGGTATACGCAGTATTTT.

V gene TRBV25-1 combines with J gene TRBJ1-3; D is possibly TRBD1 (5 bases). The CDR3 runs to 15 residues. Germline V lookup: CDR1 MGHDK, CDR2 SYGVNS. Trimming removed 6 bases at V and 2 bases at J, with 14 bases between. As DNA, the CDR3 is TGTGCCAGCAGCTCCGCCGCAGGGACTGGAAACACCATATATTTT. This translates into CASSSAAGTGNTIYF.

This clone has a single count. This chain joins TRBV9 and TRBJ2-1; D call uncertain. With 0 bases removed from V and 5 bases from J, the gap between germline ends came to 12 bases. The CDR3 contains 15 residues. CDR1 SGDLS and CDR2 YYNGEE come from the germline V gene. The CDR3 DNA is TGTGCCAGCAGCGTAGGACACTCTAACGACAATGAGCAGTTCTTC. Protein sequence: CASSVGHSNDNEQFF. Together with reference TRBV9 and TRBJ2-1, the CDR3 gives the full variable domain: DSGVTQTPKHLITATGQRVTLRCSPRSGDLSVYWYQQSLDQGLQFLIQYYNGEERAKGNILERFSAQQFPDLHSELNLSSLELGDSALYFCASSVGHSNDNEQFFGPGTRLTVL.

The chain combines TRBV5-1 with TRBJ2-7, with 7 bases lining up with TRBD2. The CDR3 sequence is 16 residues long. V lost 2 bases, J lost 1 base, and 9 bases stayed unmatched. Germline V gene sequence: CDR1 SGHRS, CDR2 YFSETQ. As DNA, the CDR3 is TGCGCCAGCAGCTTCGGAGATCGGGGGGAGTCCTACGAGCAGTACTTC. It yields the protein CASSFGDRGESYEQYF.

J is TRBJ2-7 and V is TRBV6-1, with D unresolved. The CDR3 is 11 amino acids. Trimming pared 6 bases from V and 3 bases from J, leaving 6 bases between. Germline V gene lookup returns CDR1 MNHNS and CDR2 SASEGT. CDR3 in amino acids: CASSDFYEQYF. CDR3 DNA: TGTGCCAGCAGCGACTTCTACGAGCAGTACTTC.

The chain is built from TRBV5-1 and TRBJ2-7; D is possibly TRBD1 (6 bases). V was shortened by 5 bases and J by 1 base, with 10 bases between the two germline ends. Germline CDR1 is SGHRS and CDR2 is YFSETQ. The CDR3 loop spans 13 amino acids. The CDR3 nucleotides read TGCGCCAGCAGTCCAGGACAGTCCTACGAGCAGTACTTC. Amino acid sequence: CASSPGQSYEQYF. Supplemented by reference TRBV5-1 and TRBJ2-7, the full variable domain reads KAGVTQTPRYLIKTRGQQVTLSCSPISGHRSVSWYQQTPGQGLQFLFEYFSETQRNKGNFPGRFSGRQFSNSRSEMNVSTLELGDSALYLCASSPGQSYEQYFGPGTRLTVT.

V usage is TRBV19 and J usage is TRBJ2-1; 9 bases align to TRBD2. Germline trimming cut 5 bases from V and 6 bases from J; bases unmatched to any gene: 14. The CDR3 loop spans 17 amino acids. In germline, CDR1 is LNHDA, CDR2 SQIVND (reference sequence). CDR3 nucleotides: TGTGCCAGTAGTGTCAACGAGGGTAGCGGGGGCCGCAATGAGCAGTTCTTC. Translating it yields CASSVNEGSGGRNEQFF.

The genes are TRBV19 and TRBJ1-3; the match to TRBD1 covers 7 bases. Per the germline V gene, CDR1 is LNHDA and CDR2 is SQIVND (reference sequence). CDR3 length equals 13 residues. V lost 11 bases and J lost 3; bases outside the gene matches: 7. CDR3 protein: CASGGLGGNTIYF. The CDR3, as DNA: TGTGCCTCAGGGGGTCTTGGTGGAAACACCATATATTTT.

The chain is built from TRBV28 and TRBJ1-5; 8 nucleotides agree with TRBD1. This CDR3 spans 14 amino acids. The trim removed 7 bases at V and 4 bases at J, leaving 6 bases unmatched. CDR1 is MDHEN, CDR2 SYDVKM, per germline. For the CDR3, the DNA is TGTGCCAGCACTCCCAGGACAGGGAATCAGCCCCAGCATTTT. It specifies CASTPRTGNQPQHF. The full variable domain, in which reference TRBV28 and TRBJ1-5 provide the parts outside the CDR3, is DVKVTQSSRYLVKRTGEKVFLECVQDMDHENMFWYRQDPGLGLRLIYFSYDVKMKEKGDIPEGYSVSREKKERFSLILESASTNQTSMYLCASTPRTGNQPQHFGDGTRLSIL.

The chain links TRBV28 to TRBJ2-7; maybe TRBD2 (6 bases). The CDR3 is made up of 15 amino acids. Germline CDR1 and CDR2: MDHEN and SYDVKM. V was trimmed by 6 bases and J by 0 bases, leaving 15 bases between them. The CDR3 nucleotides are TGTGCCAGCAGACGATCCGGGACTGCCTCCTACGAGCAGTACTTC. This codes for CASRRSGTASYEQYF.

This clone was detected only a few times. Other DNA sequences within the sample encode an identical CDR3. CDR3 sequence: CASSLTGASNQPQHF. In DNA form, the CDR3 reads TGTGCCAGCAGCTTAACAGGGGCTAGCAATCAGCCCCAGCATTTT. The chain combines TRBV5-6 with TRBJ1-5; the match to TRBD1 covers 7 bases. In germline, CDR1 is SGHDT, CDR2 YYEEEE. V was pared by 2 bases and J by 0 bases, with 2 bases of the junction left unmatched. The CDR3 sequence is 15 residues long.

This clone turned up a few times. The rearrangement joins TRBV7-6 to TRBJ2-5; possibly TRBD1 for D (5 bases). CDR1 and CDR2 (germline): SGHVS, FNYEAQ. With 7 bases removed from V and 1 base from J, the gap between germline ends came to 16 bases. The CDR3 has 15 residues. The CDR3 loop reads CASTKTEVFQETQYF. The CDR3 DNA is TGTGCCAGCACCAAGACAGAAGTTTTCCAAGAGACCCAGTACTTC.

This rearrangement joins TRBV6-1 to TRBJ2-5, with 11 bases fitting TRBD2. CDR3 length: 15 residues. The V segment lost 2 bases and the J segment 5 bases; nucleotides outside the gene matches: 4. Germline V gene sequence: CDR1 MNHNS, CDR2 SASEGT. CDR3 residues: CASSELAGGGETQYF. Written as DNA, the CDR3 is TGTGCCAGCAGTGAACTAGCGGGGGGTGGGGAGACCCAGTACTTC.

The V and J genes are TRBV7-9 and TRBJ1-6; the D gene is possibly TRBD1 (6 bases). Germline V gene data show CDR1 as SEHNR and CDR2 as FQNEAQ (reference sequence). CDR3 length: 14 amino acids. V gave up 4 bases and J gave up 9 bases, with 13 bases separating them. The chain's CDR3 is CASSSNQGSSPLHF. DNA of the CDR3: TGTGCCAGCAGCTCCAACCAGGGGAGTTCACCCCTCCACTTT. The whole variable domain, filled in from reference TRBV7-9 and TRBJ1-6, reads DTGVSQNPRHKITKRGQNVTFRCDPISEHNRLYWYRQTLGQGPEFLTYFQNEAQLEKSRLLSDRFSAERPKGSFSTLEIQRTEQGDSAMYLCASSSNQGSSPLHFGNGTRLTVT.

V gene TRBV5-1 combines with J gene TRBJ2-3; TRBD2 agrees at 15 bases. Germline V lookup: CDR1 SGHRS, CDR2 YFSETQ. V trimming: 5 bases; J trimming: 0 bases; junction bases outside the gene matches: 7. This CDR3 spans 18 amino acids. The CDR3 DNA reads as TGCGCCAGCAGTCCGGGACTAGCGGGAGGAACTAGCACAGATACGCAGTATTTT. Translating gives CASSPGLAGGTSTDTQYF.

The V call is TRBV5-1, the J call TRBJ2-7; 9 nucleotides align to TRBD1. Unmatched junction bases numbered 6, after V lost 0 bases and J lost 5 bases. Germline lookup yields CDR1 SGHRS and CDR2 YFSETQ. The CDR3 sequence is 15 residues long. The CDR3 sequence is CASSLVGQGGNEQYF. CDR3 in DNA: TGCGCCAGCAGCTTGGTGGGACAGGGCGGTAACGAGCAGTACTTC.

The chain carries TRBV6-4 and TRBJ1-2, with TRBD1 as a possible D gene (6 bases). The CDR3 runs to 13 residues. V dropped 5 bases and J dropped 6 bases, with 13 bases sitting between them. Germline V gene lookup returns CDR1 MRHNA and CDR2 SNTAGT. CDR3 DNA sequence: TGTGCCAGCAGTTCCCCCGGACAGCATGGCTACACCTTC. This encodes CASSSPGQHGYTF.

This clone was seen a handful of times. J is TRBJ1-1 and V is TRBV28; D gene ambiguous. Germline values: CDR1 MDHEN, CDR2 SYDVKM. This CDR3 region has 13 residues. Trimming took off 3 bases at V and 1 base at J, with 6 bases between the two ends. The CDR3 DNA reads as TGTGCCAGCAGTTTTGGCCCGAACACTGAAGCTTTCTTT. It translates to CASSFGPNTEAFF.

This clone was picked up one time. The V and J genes are TRBV5-1 and TRBJ2-1; tentatively, D is TRBD2 (6 bases). V lost 4 bases and J lost 0, with 11 bases in between. The CDR3 spans 15 residues. The V gene's germline CDR1 is SGHRS and CDR2 YFSETQ. CDR3 sequence reads: CASSTDGSSYNEQFF. The CDR3 DNA reads as TGCGCCAGCAGCACGGACGGGAGCTCCTACAATGAGCAGTTCTTC.

The chain combines TRBV7-2 with TRBJ2-2, with a tentative D call TRBD1 (7 bases). CDR1 SGHTA and CDR2 FQGNSA come from the germline V gene. The V gene lost 4 bases and the J gene lost 7 bases, with 13 bases spanning the gap. This CDR3 has 14 residues. The CDR3 is CASSSQGGGGELFF. The CDR3, as DNA: TGTGCCAGCAGCTCCCAGGGGGGCGGCGGGGAGCTGTTTTTT.

The CDR3 DNA reads TGCGCCAGCAGTCTCGGTCACGAGCAGTACTTC. This encodes CASSLGHEQYF. J is TRBJ2-7 and V is TRBV5-1; D remains ambiguous. The germline CDR1 and CDR2 sequences are SGHRS and YFSETQ. The CDR3 covers 11 residues. V lost 5 bases and J 5 bases, leaving 8 bases between the germline ends.

The chain combines TRBV18 with TRBJ1-1; a possible D gene is TRBD1 (5 bases). Germline V CDR1 and CDR2: KGHSH, LQKENI. V dropped 4 bases and J dropped 1 base, with 28 bases sitting between them. This CDR3 region has 20 residues. The CDR3 loop is CASSQYQARAQIGQNTEAFF. The CDR3 DNA reads TGTGCCAGCTCACAATACCAGGCCAGGGCCCAGATTGGGCAGAACACTGAAGCTTTCTTT.